These 18 T cell receptor beta chains came from one sample sequenced in a study of monozygotic twins with inflammatory bowel disease. TCRdb re-called the 5' RACE reads and shows each CDR3 protein once, DNA omitted. The table lists a few hundred thousand distinct CDR3 sequences. The sample was blood. The receptors were gathered from a human donor with ulcerative colitis or Crohn's disease, or a healthy co-twin of an affected twin (not recorded which).

The chain is built from TRBV5-1 and TRBJ2-1; the TRBD2 assignment by TCRdb is unverifiable without DNA. Germline CDR1 reads SGHRS; CDR2 reads YFSETQ. This CDR3 contains 14 residues. CDR3: CASSLAGSSNEQFF.

The V gene is TRBV12-3 or TRBV12-4, the J gene TRBJ2-1. The CDR3 length is 16 residues. The CDR3 sequence: CASITIGQGPHNEQFF.

The V call is TRBV27, the J call TRBJ1-1; there is no DNA to check the TCRdb D call of TRBD1. The CDR3 totals 14 residues. The V gene's germline CDR1 is MNHEY and CDR2 SMNVEV (reference sequence). CDR3 residues: CASSSYRGQNEAFF.

The V and J genes are TRBV18 and TRBJ1-1; absent DNA, TCRdb's TRBD1 call cannot be checked. The CDR3 is 17 amino acids. Germline V gene sequence: CDR1 KGHSH, CDR2 LQKENI. CDR3 amino acids: CASSSRQGSQVNTEAFF.

The CDR3 loop is CASSYTYQRDPYNSPLHF. The chain employs TRBV5-1 and TRBJ1-6. CDR3 length equals 18 residues. The germline gives CDR1 SGHRS, CDR2 YFSETQ.

The rearrangement joins TRBV27 to TRBJ2-5; as DNA is missing, the TRBD1 call by TCRdb cannot be tested. Germline lookup yields CDR1 MNHEY and CDR2 SMNVEV (reference sequence). The CDR3 is made up of 18 amino acids. The chain's CDR3 is CASSSPWTGGSGGETQYF.

The gene calls are TRBV3-1 and TRBJ1-5. From germline, CDR1 is LGHDT and CDR2 YNNKEL (reference sequence). This CDR3 is built from 15 residues. The CDR3 spells CASSQDRGGMEPQHF.

The chain joins TRBV5-1 to TRBJ1-4; TCRdb designates TRBD1, a call that cannot be tested without DNA. Looked up from germline, CDR1 is SGHRS and CDR2 is YFSETQ. The CDR3 has 12 amino acids. CDR3 region: CASSPDRGALFF.

The chain has TRBV7-3 and TRBJ1-1. CDR1 is SGHTA, CDR2 FQGTGA, per germline. This CDR3 comprises 13 residues. CDR3 protein: CASSRHGGVEAFF.

The chain joins TRBV5-1 to TRBJ1-2. Germline CDR1 reads SGHRS; CDR2 reads YFSETQ. This CDR3 spans 13 amino acids. The CDR3 region is CASSLSTNYGYTF.

The gene calls are TRBV12-3 or TRBV12-4 and TRBJ2-1; TCRdb returns TRBD2, unconfirmable since there is no DNA. The CDR3 consists of 17 residues. The CDR3 is CASSFPRGLAGGQEQFF.

The chain links TRBV5-1 to TRBJ2-3; TCRdb calls TRBD1, which cannot be checked without DNA. This CDR3 has 14 residues. From germline, CDR1 is SGHRS and CDR2 YFSETQ. CDR3 sequence reads: CASSWKTGADTQYF.

This chain joins TRBV15 and TRBJ2-1; TCRdb reports TRBD1, a call that lacks DNA to check it against. The germline V gene encodes CDR1 LNHNV and CDR2 YYDKDF (reference sequence). The CDR3 covers 13 residues. The CDR3 loop reads CATSGSQGGVQFF.

This chain joins TRBV11-3 and TRBJ2-1; TCRdb picks TRBD1, but there is no DNA to check that call. Germline CDR1 is SGHNT and CDR2 is YENEEA. This CDR3 contains 14 residues. The CDR3 region is CASSERDRRSLPTF.

The gene calls are TRBV20-1 and TRBJ2-2; no DNA is available, so the TRBD1 call from TCRdb remains unchecked. Germline CDR1 is DFQATT and CDR2 is SNEGSKA (reference sequence). The CDR3 runs 14 residues. The CDR3 reads CSTPGQGNTGELFF.

The chain couples TRBV20-1 to TRBJ2-7; TCRdb indicates TRBD1, and absent DNA this call remains unverified. The CDR3 is made up of 15 amino acids. Per germline, CDR1 DFQATT and CDR2 SNEGSKA (reference sequence). CDR3 residues: CSARAPTGGSYEQYF.

The rearrangement uses TRBV7-8 and TRBJ2-7; checking the TCRdb D call of TRBD2 is not possible without DNA. The CDR3 covers 17 residues. Per the germline V gene, CDR1 is SGHVS and CDR2 is FQNEAQ. This chain's CDR3 is CASSLDERLAGAYEQYF. The full variable domain, with the rest looked up from reference TRBV7-8 and TRBJ2-7, is GAGVSQSPRYKVAKRGQDVALRCDPISGHVSLFWYQQALGQGPEFLTYFQNEAQLDKSGLPSDRFFAERPEGSVSTLKIQRTQQEDSAVYLCASSLDERLAGAYEQYFGPGTRLTVT.

The chain uses TRBV11-1 and TRBJ1-1. Germline CDR1 reads SGHAT; CDR2 reads FQDESV (reference sequence). There are 14 residues in the CDR3. The CDR3 sequence: CASSLATWDTEAFF.